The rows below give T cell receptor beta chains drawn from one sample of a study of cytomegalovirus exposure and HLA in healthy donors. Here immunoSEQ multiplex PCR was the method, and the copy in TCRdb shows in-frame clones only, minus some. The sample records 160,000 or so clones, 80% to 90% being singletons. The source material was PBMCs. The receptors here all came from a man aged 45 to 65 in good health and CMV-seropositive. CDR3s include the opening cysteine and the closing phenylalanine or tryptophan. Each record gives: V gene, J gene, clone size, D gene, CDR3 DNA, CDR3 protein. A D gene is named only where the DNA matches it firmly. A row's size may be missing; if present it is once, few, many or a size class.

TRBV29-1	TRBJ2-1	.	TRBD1	TGCAGCGTTGGGGGGACAGGGAAGAATGAGCAGTTCTTC	CSVGGTGKNEQFF
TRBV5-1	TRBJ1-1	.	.	TGCGCCAGCAGCTTTACAGGGCTTATGAACACTGAAGCTTTCTTT	CASSFTGLMNTEAFF
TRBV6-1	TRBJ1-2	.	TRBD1	TGTGCCAGCAGGAGGACAGGTCGAGGGAGCTACACCTTC	CASRRTGRGSYTF
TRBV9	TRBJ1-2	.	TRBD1	TGTGCCAGCAGCGTAGGGTTGACAGGGGGCGCCTATGGCTACACCTTC	CASSVGLTGGAYGYTF
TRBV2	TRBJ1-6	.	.	TGTGCCAGCAGTGGGGCAAGAGTTTCGGGGAATTCACCCCTCCACTTT	CASSGARVSGNSPLHF
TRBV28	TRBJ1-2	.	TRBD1	TGTGCCAGCAGTGTAACAGGGGAAGGTGGCTACACCTTC	CASSVTGEGGYTF
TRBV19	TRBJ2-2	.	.	TGTGCCAGTAGTCCAAGGACTACCCCCGGGGAGCTGTTTTTT	CASSPRTTPGELFF
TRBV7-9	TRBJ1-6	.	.	TGTGCCAGCAGCGCGCGGCAGGGAACAAAGAATTCACCCCTCCACTTT	CASSARQGTKNSPLHF
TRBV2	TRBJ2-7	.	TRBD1	TGTGCCAGCGTGGGGGACAGGGCCTACGAGCAGTACTTC	CASVGDRAYEQYF
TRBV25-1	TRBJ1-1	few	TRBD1	TGTGCCTCCAGCAGAGGGGGACAGGTGAACACTGAAGCTTTCTTT	CASSRGGQVNTEAFF
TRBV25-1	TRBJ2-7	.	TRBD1	TGTGCCAGCAGTGAAGGAGCAGGGGGCTCAGAGAAAACCTACGAGCAGTACTTC	CASSEGAGGSEKTYEQYF
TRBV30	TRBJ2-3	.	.	TGTGCCTGGAGTGGGACTACACACACAGATACGCAGTATTTT	CAWSGTTHTDTQYF
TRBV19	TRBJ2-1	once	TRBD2	TGTGCCAGTAGTATTCGGACTAGCGGGAGGTACTACAATGAGCAGTTCTTC	CASSIRTSGRYYNEQFF
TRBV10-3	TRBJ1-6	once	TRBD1	TGTGCCATCAGGGCCCTGGACAGGGATAATTCACCCCTCCACTTT	CAIRALDRDNSPLHF
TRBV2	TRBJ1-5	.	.	TGTGCCAGCAGTGGGAACAGGGATTCGCTCCATCAGCCCCAGCATTTT	CASSGNRDSLHQPQHF
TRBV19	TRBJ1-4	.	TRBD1	TGTGCCAGTACCCGGACAGGGTCGAATGAAAAACTGTTTTTT	CASTRTGSNEKLFF
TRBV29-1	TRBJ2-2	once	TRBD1	TGCAGCGGCCAGGACAGGGCGAACACCGGGGAGCTGTTTTTT	CSGQDRANTGELFF
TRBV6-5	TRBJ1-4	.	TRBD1	TGTGCCAGCAGTCCCAGACAGGGCCAAGGTGAAAAACTGTTTTTT	CASSPRQGQGEKLFF
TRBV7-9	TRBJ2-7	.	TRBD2	TGTGCCAGCAGCTTCCCCTTGGGAGCGGGGGATAGCTCCTACGAGCAGTACTTC	CASSFPLGAGDSSYEQYF
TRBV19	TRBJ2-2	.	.	TGTGCCAGTAGTAACCTAAAGAAGAACACCGGGGAGCTGTTTTTT	CASSNLKKNTGELFF
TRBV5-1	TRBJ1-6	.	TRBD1	TGCGCCAGCAGCTTACAGGGGGAGTCCTATAATTCACCCCTCCACTTT	CASSLQGESYNSPLHF
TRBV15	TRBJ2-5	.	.	TGTGATGAGACGGGGTTGAGAAAAGAGACCCAGTACTTC	CDETGLRKETQYF
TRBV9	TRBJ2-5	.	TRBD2	TGTGCCAGTGGGACTAGCGGGAGCCAAGGGGAGACCCAGTACTTC	CASGTSGSQGETQYF
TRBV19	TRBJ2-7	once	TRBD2	TGTGCCAGTAGTGTCCGGGACTATGCCTACGAGCAGTACTTC	CASSVRDYAYEQYF
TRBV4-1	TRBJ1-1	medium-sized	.	TGCGCCAGCAGCCAACCCGGGACAGAAGCTTTCTTT	CASSQPGTEAFF
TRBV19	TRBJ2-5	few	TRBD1	TGTGCCAGTGGGCCGACAGGGGGAGGTGAGACCCAGTACTTC	CASGPTGGGETQYF
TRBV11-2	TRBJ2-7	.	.	TGTGCCAGCAGCTCATCGACAGACGAGCAGTACTTC	CASSSSTDEQYF
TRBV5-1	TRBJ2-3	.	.	TGCGCCAGCAGCTTACAGGCCTCTAGCACAGATACGCAGTATTTT	CASSLQASSTDTQYF
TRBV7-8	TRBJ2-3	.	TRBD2	TGTGCCAGCAGCTTCGGGGGGACTAGCACAGATACGCAGTATTTT	CASSFGGTSTDTQYF
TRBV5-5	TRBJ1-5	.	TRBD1	TGTGCCAGCAGACCAACCGGGACAGTGGACAATCAGCCCCAGCATTTT	CASRPTGTVDNQPQHF
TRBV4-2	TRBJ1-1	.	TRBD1	TGTGCCAGCAGCCAAGATTTGGGACAGGGAGCTTTCTTT	CASSQDLGQGAFF
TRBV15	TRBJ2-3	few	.	TGTGCCACCAGCAGAGACCCAGGGGTGGGCACAGATACGCAGTATTTT	CATSRDPGVGTDTQYF
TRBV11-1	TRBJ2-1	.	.	TGTGCCAGCAGCTTAAAGGGGAGGGGGACACTATACAATGAGCAGTTCTTC	CASSLKGRGTLYNEQFF
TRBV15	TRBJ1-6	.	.	TGTGCCACCAGCAGAGGTAACAGCCCGAATTCACCCCTCCACTTT	CATSRGNSPNSPLHF
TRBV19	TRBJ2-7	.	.	TGTGCCAGTAGTACCCCCCCCGCCTACGAGCAGTACTTC	CASSTPPAYEQYF
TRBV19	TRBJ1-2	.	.	TGTGCCAGTAGTATGCTAGTGGGGGGGGACGGCTATGGCTACACCTTC	CASSMLVGGDGYGYTF
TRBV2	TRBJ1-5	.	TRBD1	TGTGCCAGCAGCCGGGAAGGGACAGGGAATCAGCCCCAGCATTTT	CASSREGTGNQPQHF
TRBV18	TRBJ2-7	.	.	TGTGCCAGCTCACCGGGCCAGCTCTACGAGCAGTACTTC	CASSPGQLYEQYF
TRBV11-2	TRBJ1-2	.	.	TGTGCCAGCAGCTCCCTATGGGAGGGCGCCTATGGCTACACCTTC	CASSSLWEGAYGYTF
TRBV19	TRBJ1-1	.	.	TGTGCCAGTAGTATGGGGAGTAACACTGAAGCTTTCTTT	CASSMGSNTEAFF
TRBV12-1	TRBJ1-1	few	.	TGTGCCAGCAGCCTACGACAGGGGCGAGCTGAAGCTTTCTTT	CASSLRQGRAEAFF